This is a list of T cell receptor beta chains from one sample in a study of T cell responses to AZD1222 COVID-19 vaccine. Method: immunoSEQ multiplex PCR; TCRdb's copy keeps in-frame clones and lacks some. Here the sample spans fewer than 200,000 clones, around 89% being singletons. Sequenced material: peripheral blood, taken 28 days after the second AZD1222 dose. All receptors derive from an adult who received the AZD1222 COVID-19 vaccine. Both conserved end residues are part of each CDR3. The order of the fields is V gene, J gene, clone size, CDR3 protein. The size field is filled for only some rows; it gives once, few, many or a size class.

>TRBV9|TRBJ1-1|.
CASSVAQSGTEAFF
>TRBV7-9|TRBJ2-7|few
CASSFSSGYEQYF
>TRBV6-6|TRBJ2-2|.
CASSSQGSTGELFF
>TRBV3-1/TRBV3-2|TRBJ1-3|.
CASSSRHSGNTIYF
>TRBV6-5|TRBJ1-5|.
CASSSTNDQPQHF
>TRBV19|TRBJ1-5|.
CASSPWNQPQHF
>TRBV6-1|TRBJ1-5|.
CASSEIGSYQPQHF
>TRBV6-5|TRBJ1-2|.
CASRGGYGYTF
>TRBV5-1|TRBJ2-5|.
CASSLGSSGGKETQYF
>TRBV6-4|TRBJ1-6|.
CASSDVPGSPLHF
>TRBV15|TRBJ1-2|.
CATSRDRTDYGYTF
>TRBV30|TRBJ2-7|.
CAWRRETYEQYF
>TRBV7-9|TRBJ1-1|.
CASSYQGPGRATEAFF
>TRBV3-1/TRBV3-2|TRBJ1-1|.
CASSPREGTEAFF
>TRBV5-1|TRBJ1-4|.
CASSFWGAPNEKLFF
>TRBV2|TRBJ1-2|.
CASTKEVQNPGSYTF
>TRBV10-2|TRBJ1-2|once
CASSDTGRDNYGYTF
>TRBV27|TRBJ2-7|.
CASNRGHEQYF
>TRBV4-1|TRBJ2-3|.
CASSQRASGATDTQYF
>TRBV4-3|TRBJ2-1|.
CASSQDLAGGTSYNEQFF
>TRBV12-3/TRBV12-4|TRBJ1-1|.
CASSFPLTEAFF
>TRBV19|TRBJ1-1|.
CASNEGREAFF
>TRBV5-6|TRBJ1-1|.
CASSLYREAFF
>TRBV25-1|TRBJ1-5|.
CASSDRQGIQPQHF
>TRBV27|TRBJ1-5|.
CASSLSTYSNQPQHF
>TRBV7-9|TRBJ2-2|.
CASIWARQGPGELFF
>TRBV20-1|TRBJ1-2|.
CSASSEYGYTF
>TRBV4-1|TRBJ2-1|.
CASSPLRVTYSYNEQFF
>TRBV9|TRBJ2-1|.
CASSETPAGVGEQFF
>TRBV30|TRBJ1-5|.
CAWTPGQRNQPQHF
>TRBV9|TRBJ1-5|once
CASSPRPGAYQPQHF
>TRBV13|TRBJ1-1|.
CASSLASLNTEAFF
>TRBV6-5|TRBJ2-7|once
CASSQGGPPSYEQYF
>TRBV5-5|TRBJ1-2|.
CASSLGYRSRGYTF
>TRBV7-2|TRBJ1-6|.
CASSSGDTTYNSPLHF
>TRBV5-1|TRBJ1-3|once
CASSLDRGGNTIYF
>TRBV5-1|TRBJ1-1|.
CASSSDSQHTEAFF
>TRBV10-3|TRBJ1-5|.
CAISGSNQPQHF
>TRBV7-9|TRBJ2-7|.
CAGAPKDSSYEQYF
>TRBV11-2|TRBJ2-7|.
CASSWIGRVGDEQYF
>TRBV18|TRBJ2-7|.
CASSPLQGASGGSYEQYF